At least ten counts were recorded for the clone carrying this TCR beta chain. Its cognate antigen is unknown. This sample was included in a study of T cells in Graves' hyperthyroidism and ophthalmopathy. The study's findings and limits: A model built on 13 V-J features separated ophthalmopathy from stable hyperthyroidism.

Patients showing uncontrolled infection, other autoimmune disease, pregnancy or lactation were ineligible. The PBMCs were sourced from fresh peripheral blood (more than 8.5 ml). Amplified regions were TCR beta CDR3 sequences from RNA transcripts. The TCR CDR3 first-round RT-PCR relied on the HTBI primer set. MiXCR was run by TCRdb on the multiplex PCR reads, yielding one entry per CDR3 protein. The sample lists more than 500,000 distinct CDR3 sequences, around 15% occurring once. Germline CDR1 reads SGHAT; CDR2 reads FQNNGV. CDR3 length: 14 amino acids. V lost 4 bases, J lost 3 bases, and 13 bases lay in between.

The chain is built from TRBV11-2 and TRBJ2-7; D call uncertain. The source is a woman between 40 and 55 years old with Graves' hyperthyroidism. The sample consisted of blood. The CDR3 DNA sequence: TGTGCCAGCAGCTCCCCGGGTCCCGGCTACGAGCAGTACTTC. It translates to CASSSPGPGYEQYF. The complete variable domain, with remaining parts taken from reference TRBV11-2 and TRBJ2-7, reads EAGVAQSPRYKIIEKRQSVAFWCNPISGHATLYWYQQILGQGPKLLIQFQNNGVVDDSQLPKDRFSAERLKGVDSTLKIQPAKLEDSAVYLCASSSPGPGYEQYFGPGTRLTVT.